Listed below are T cell receptor beta chains from one sample, sequenced in a study of cytomegalovirus exposure and HLA in healthy donors. The repertoire was sequenced with immunoSEQ multiplex PCR; TCRdb's copy has only in-frame clones and lacks some. The top ten hold 0.5% to 0.85% of the sample, which has some 150,000 clones, over 60% seen once. The specimen was PBMCs. The receptor set was obtained from a male donor in good health and CMV-seronegative. The CDR3 runs from the conserved cysteine through the conserved F or W. D genes are given only for firm matches. Not all rows give a size; the values are once, few, many and, for expanded clones, a class.

d_gene: NA; abundance: NA; v_gene: TRBV19; j_gene: TRBJ1-2; CDR3nt: TGTGCCAGTAGTATAGAGGCAGGCACTGGCTACACCTTC; CDR3aa: CASSIEAGTGYTF
d_gene: NA; abundance: NA; v_gene: TRBV6-5; j_gene: TRBJ2-2; CDR3nt: TGTGCCAGCGGCGGAAAAGGCACCGGGGAGCTGTTTTTT; CDR3aa: CASGGKGTGELFF
d_gene: NA; abundance: once; v_gene: TRBV6-1; j_gene: TRBJ2-7; CDR3nt: TGTGCCAGCAGACCCTCCCTCGGGACAAGAAACGAGCAGTACTTC; CDR3aa: CASRPSLGTRNEQYF
d_gene: NA; abundance: NA; v_gene: TRBV11-3; j_gene: TRBJ1-4; CDR3nt: TGTGCCAGCGCCTCGGGCAGGGATTTTGAAAAACTGTTTTTT; CDR3aa: CASASGRDFEKLFF
d_gene: NA; abundance: NA; v_gene: TRBV6-5; j_gene: TRBJ2-3; CDR3nt: TGTGCCAGCAGTGACAGGACAGATACGCAGTATTTT; CDR3aa: CASSDRTDTQYF
d_gene: TRBD1; abundance: NA; v_gene: TRBV19; j_gene: TRBJ2-7; CDR3nt: TGTGCCAGTAGTATCAACAGGGGCCCCGTATCCGAGCAGTACTTC; CDR3aa: CASSINRGPVSEQYF
d_gene: TRBD1; abundance: few; v_gene: TRBV5-1; j_gene: TRBJ2-7; CDR3nt: TGCGCCAGCAGCCTCCTCGGACAGGGTTACGAGCAGTACTTC; CDR3aa: CASSLLGQGYEQYF
d_gene: NA; abundance: once; v_gene: TRBV5-6; j_gene: TRBJ2-2; CDR3nt: TGTGCCAGCAGCTTGATAGGGCGGGGGAACACCGGGGAGCTGTTTTTT; CDR3aa: CASSLIGRGNTGELFF
d_gene: NA; abundance: NA; v_gene: TRBV2; j_gene: TRBJ2-5; CDR3nt: TGTGCCAGCAAGCAGGGGCTGAGGCAAGAGACCCAGTACTTC; CDR3aa: CASKQGLRQETQYF
d_gene: NA; abundance: NA; v_gene: TRBV6-5; j_gene: TRBJ1-3; CDR3nt: TGTGCCAGCAGTAGGGAGACAGGCGGCGGAAACACCATATATTTT; CDR3aa: CASSRETGGGNTIYF
d_gene: NA; abundance: few; v_gene: TRBV5-1; j_gene: TRBJ1-1; CDR3nt: TGCGCCAGCAGCCTTGGAGGACAGATTGAAGCTTTCTTT; CDR3aa: CASSLGGQIEAFF
d_gene: TRBD1; abundance: NA; v_gene: TRBV7-3; j_gene: TRBJ2-1; CDR3nt: TGTGCCAGCAGCTCATGGACAGGGGGATATGATGAGCAGTTCTTC; CDR3aa: CASSSWTGGYDEQFF
d_gene: NA; abundance: NA; v_gene: TRBV5-4; j_gene: TRBJ1-3; CDR3nt: TGTGCCAGCAGCCAAACCCCGGGGGTGTACAGTTACGGAAACACCATATATTTT; CDR3aa: CASSQTPGVYSYGNTIYF
d_gene: TRBD1; abundance: NA; v_gene: TRBV7-2; j_gene: TRBJ2-7; CDR3nt: TGTGCCAGCAGCTCCTACGGGACAGGGGCCGGCGAGCAGTACTTC; CDR3aa: CASSSYGTGAGEQYF
d_gene: NA; abundance: NA; v_gene: TRBV4-3; j_gene: TRBJ2-2; CDR3nt: TGCGCCAGCAGCCAAGATCAATTAAGAGGGGGTTTGAACACCGGGGAGCTGTTTTTT; CDR3aa: CASSQDQLRGGLNTGELFF
d_gene: NA; abundance: NA; v_gene: TRBV27; j_gene: TRBJ2-2; CDR3nt: TGTGCCAGCAGTTTTATTAGCGGGAACACCGGGGAGCTGTTTTTT; CDR3aa: CASSFISGNTGELFF
d_gene: TRBD1; abundance: few; v_gene: TRBV28; j_gene: TRBJ1-2; CDR3nt: TGTGCCAGCAGCACAGACAGGGCTCCGAGGGGCTACACCTTC; CDR3aa: CASSTDRAPRGYTF
d_gene: NA; abundance: once; v_gene: TRBV9; j_gene: TRBJ1-3; CDR3nt: TGTGCCAGCAGCGTAGAATCGAGGCGGGATGGAAACACCATATATTTT; CDR3aa: CASSVESRRDGNTIYF
d_gene: NA; abundance: NA; v_gene: TRBV7-2; j_gene: TRBJ1-5; CDR3nt: TGTGCCAGCAACCAAGGGGGCAATCAGCCCCAGCATTTT; CDR3aa: CASNQGGNQPQHF